Shown below are 16 T cell receptor beta chains from a single sample sequenced in a study of blood T cell repertoires in COVID-19. The assay was immunoSEQ multiplex PCR, and TCRdb's table has in-frame clones only and misses some. This sample carries approximately 200,000 clones, roughly 80% of them seen once, and the ten largest clones take approximately 5.3%. Sequencing input: peripheral blood. The receptors originated from a human donor in a cohort sampled during active COVID-19.

This clone has more than one count but fewer than ten. This chain connects TRBV27 to TRBJ1-5, with 8 bases fitting TRBD1. The CDR3 runs to 14 residues. The V gene's germline CDR1 is MNHEY and CDR2 SMNVEV (reference sequence). V gave up 5 bases and J gave up 5 bases; unmatched junction bases: 5. The CDR3 loop is CASSPTGGHQPQHF. The DNA of the CDR3 is TGTGCCAGCAGTCCCACAGGGGGACATCAGCCCCAGCATTTT.

This clone has just one count. This sequence joins TRBV19 and TRBJ1-1, with D possibly matching TRBD1 (5 bases). Per germline, CDR1 LNHDA and CDR2 SQIVND (reference sequence). The CDR3 totals 12 residues. With 1 base removed from V and 7 bases from J, the gap between germline ends came to 7 bases. Written as DNA, the CDR3 is TGTGCCAGTAGTATAGCCGACAGTGAAGCTTTCTTT. It translates to CASSIADSEAFF. Looking up the rest from reference TRBV19 and TRBJ1-1 gives the full variable domain: DGGITQSPKYLFRKEGQNVTLSCEQNLNHDAMYWYRQDPGQGLRLIYYSQIVNDFQKGDIAEGYSVSREKKESFPLTVTSAQKNPTAFYLCASSIADSEAFFGQGTRLTVV.

V and J are TRBV7-9 and TRBJ1-4; TRBD1 is a possible D gene (6 bases). V lost 2 bases, J lost 13 bases, and 17 bases lay in between. Germline values: CDR1 SEHNR, CDR2 FQNEAQ (reference sequence). The CDR3 is 14 amino acids. In DNA form, the CDR3 reads TGTGCCAGCAGCTTATTGGACAGCAAGAGAGGACTGTTTTTT. Its protein product is CASSLLDSKRGLFF.

The CDR3 DNA sequence: TGCAGTGCTAGTATACAACAAGAGACCCAGTACTTC. Translated: CSASIQQETQYF. The chain has TRBV20-1 and TRBJ2-5; no clear D. Germline CDR1 is DFQATT and CDR2 is SNEGSKA (reference sequence). This CDR3 has 12 amino acids. V was trimmed by 3 bases and J by 2 bases, leaving 7 bases between them.

This clone was recorded only once. This rearrangement joins TRBV19 to TRBJ2-7; 11 nucleotides match TRBD2. V trimming: 1 base; J trimming: 0 bases; junction bases outside the gene matches: 5. The CDR3 is made up of 17 amino acids. Germline V gene lookup returns CDR1 LNHDA and CDR2 SQIVND (reference sequence). DNA for the CDR3: TGTGCCAGTAGTATAGCCGGGACTAGCGGATTCTCCTACGAGCAGTACTTC. Its translation: CASSIAGTSGFSYEQYF.

In this sample, this clone turned up a few times. The rearrangement joins TRBV7-2 to TRBJ2-5; weak D call: TRBD2 (6 bases). The germline gives CDR1 SGHTA, CDR2 FQGNSA. This CDR3 spans 16 amino acids. Trimming left V 4 bases short and J 5 bases short, with 20 bases between. The DNA of the CDR3 is TGTGCCAGCAGCTCCACCATGACTAGTACCTACGAGACCCAGTACTTC. Translated: CASSSTMTSTYETQYF.

This clone was found once. The chain links TRBV7-4 to TRBJ1-4; D gene ambiguous. Trimming took off 2 bases at V and 3 bases at J, with 10 bases between the two ends. Germline V gene lookup returns CDR1 SGHVT and CDR2 SQSDAQ. The CDR3 contains 15 residues. The CDR3 sequence: CASSLSGFANEKLFF. DNA for the CDR3: TGTGCCAGCAGCTTATCGGGGTTCGCTAATGAAAAACTGTTTTTT.

The chain has TRBV18 and TRBJ1-4, with a tentative D call TRBD1 (5 bases). The V end was cut by 5 bases, the J end by 4 bases, with 14 bases between. The CDR3 is 15 residues long. CDR1 and CDR2 from the germline V gene are KGHSH and LQKENI. The CDR3 coding sequence is TGTGCCAGCTCATCTACCCAGGGAAGTAATGAAAAACTGTTTTTT. Its translation: CASSSTQGSNEKLFF.

This rearrangement joins TRBV18 to TRBJ1-1; 9 positions agree with TRBD1. V shed 6 bases and J 7 bases; nucleotides not matched to a gene: 12. CDR1 KGHSH and CDR2 LQKENI come from the germline V gene. This CDR3 comprises 15 residues. The CDR3 DNA sequence: TGTGCCAGCTCTCCGGGACAGGGCGTGTATGATGAAGCTTTCTTT. Protein sequence: CASSPGQGVYDEAFF.

Comment on this clone: The junction differs from germline at one of its ends, possibly a read error. CDR3 in DNA: TGTGCCAGCAGCTCGGGACTAGCGGGAGGGCCTCGGCATTTT. Translation: CASSSGLAGGPRHF. This chain links TRBV7-3 with TRBJ2-3, with TRBD2 matching 16 bases. CDR1 SGHTA and CDR2 FQGTGA come from the germline V gene. The CDR3 is 14 residues long.

The chain is built from TRBV29-1 and TRBJ1-1, with D unresolved. Trimming took 4 bases from V and 1 from J, leaving 7 bases between them. Germline CDR1 reads SQVTM; CDR2 reads ANQGSEA. The CDR3 sequence is 12 residues long. CDR3 sequence: CSVAAQNTEAFF. The CDR3 coding sequence is TGCAGCGTTGCCGCACAGAACACTGAAGCTTTCTTT.

V and J are TRBV28 and TRBJ2-7; TRBD1 aligns across 10 bases. In germline, CDR1 is MDHEN, CDR2 SYDVKM. This CDR3 region has 15 residues. J gave up 7 bases and V 1 base, and 7 bases lay outside the gene matches. The DNA for the CDR3 is TGTGCCAGCAGTTTATTAGGACAGGGGGAGTGGGAGCAGTACTTC. The encoded protein is CASSLLGQGEWEQYF.

The chain uses TRBV6-5 and TRBJ2-3; TRBD2 is a possible D gene (5 bases). Deletions cut 2 bases from V and 7 bases from J, with 16 bases between. The CDR3 runs 15 residues. Looked up from germline, CDR1 is MNHEY and CDR2 is SVGAGI. For the CDR3, the DNA is TGTGCCAGCAGTTACGACGGATGGGAGTCAAATACGCAGTATTTT. It specifies CASSYDGWESNTQYF.

The chain is built from TRBV7-2 and TRBJ2-1; 10 bases fit TRBD2. V shed 4 bases, J shed 2 bases, and the junction held 5 bases outside the gene matches. The CDR3 totals 16 residues. In germline, CDR1 is SGHTA, CDR2 FQGNSA. CDR3 sequence: CASSSSGTSAYNEQFF. DNA of the CDR3: TGTGCCAGCAGCTCGTCCGGGACTAGCGCCTACAATGAGCAGTTCTTC.

The rearrangement uses TRBV6-2 or TRBV6-3 and TRBJ2-7, with TRBD1 identical over 8 bases. Trimming cost V 4 bases and J 3 bases; bases outside gene matches: 8. CDR1 is MNHEY, CDR2 SVGEGT, per germline. The CDR3 length is 15 residues. CDR3 DNA sequence: TGTGCCAGCAGTTCTCTCAGGGGGCCGGTCTACGAGCAGTACTTC. It encodes CASSSLRGPVYEQYF.

The CDR3 loop reads CASRNSGGSNEKLFF. CDR3 in DNA: TGTGCCAGCAGGAACTCAGGGGGCAGTAATGAAAAACTGTTTTTT. The chain combines TRBV28 with TRBJ1-4, with 8 bases lining up with TRBD1. The CDR3 extends over 15 amino acids. Germline V CDR1 and CDR2: MDHEN, SYDVKM. V lost 6 bases and J lost 4; bases outside the gene matches: 7.